This TCR beta chain was retrieved from a study of OX40 agonist ivuxolimab in advanced cancers. Study-wide results and caveats: Average numbers of expanded clones were greater in CD8+ T cells than in CD4+.

In the case of this clone: Its target is unknown.

CDR1 is ENHRY, CDR2 SYGVKD, per germline. CDR3 length: 15 residues. The germline V and J ends were trimmed by 4 bases and 3 bases, with 13 bases remaining between them. Repertoires were generated with immunoSEQ multiplex PCR, while TCRdb's copy carries only in-frame clones and drops some. The sample lists roughly 67,000 clones, 88% occurring once. The chain links TRBV10-3 to TRBJ1-5; no clear D gene. The source material was CD4+ or CD8+ T cells sorted from blood, sampled in a trial of the OX40 agonist ivuxolimab. The sequence derives from an adult with an advanced solid tumor such as melanoma, head and neck, liver or kidney cancer. The CDR3 is CAISVSGGNNQPQHF. CDR3 nucleotides: TGTGCCATCAGTGTGTCAGGAGGAAACAATCAGCCCCAGCATTTT.